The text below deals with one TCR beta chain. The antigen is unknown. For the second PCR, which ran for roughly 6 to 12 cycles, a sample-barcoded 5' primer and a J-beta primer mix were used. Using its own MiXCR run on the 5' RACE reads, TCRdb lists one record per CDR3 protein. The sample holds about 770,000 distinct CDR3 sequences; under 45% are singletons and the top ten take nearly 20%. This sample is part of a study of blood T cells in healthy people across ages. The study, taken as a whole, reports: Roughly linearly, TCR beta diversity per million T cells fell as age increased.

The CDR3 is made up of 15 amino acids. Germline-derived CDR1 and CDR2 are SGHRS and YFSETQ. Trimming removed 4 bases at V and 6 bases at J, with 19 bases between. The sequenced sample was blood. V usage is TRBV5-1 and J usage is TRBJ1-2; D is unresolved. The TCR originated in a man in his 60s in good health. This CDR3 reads CASSTSGLLNDGYTF. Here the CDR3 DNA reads TGCGCCAGCAGCACCTCGGGCCTACTGAACGATGGCTACACCTTC.